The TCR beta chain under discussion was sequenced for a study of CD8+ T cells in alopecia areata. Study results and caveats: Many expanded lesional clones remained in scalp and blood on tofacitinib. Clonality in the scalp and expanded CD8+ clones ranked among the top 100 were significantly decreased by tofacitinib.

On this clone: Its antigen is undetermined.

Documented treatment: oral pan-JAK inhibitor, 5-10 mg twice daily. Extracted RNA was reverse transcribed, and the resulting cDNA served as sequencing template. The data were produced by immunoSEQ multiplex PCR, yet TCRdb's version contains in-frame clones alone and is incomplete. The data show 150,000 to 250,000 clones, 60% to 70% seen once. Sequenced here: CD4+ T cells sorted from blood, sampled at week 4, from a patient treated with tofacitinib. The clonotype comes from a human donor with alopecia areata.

The CDR3 DNA sequence: TGTGCCTGGCAGGGGGGGGATGAAAAACTGTTTTTT. Protein: CAWQGGDEKLFF. V and J are TRBV30 and TRBJ1-4, with 7 bases lining up with TRBD1. The V gene's germline CDR1 is GTSNPN and CDR2 SVGIG (reference sequence). This CDR3 contains 12 residues. V lost 5 bases and J lost 6; bases outside the gene matches: 3.